These 31 T cell receptor beta chains were sequenced from one sample in a study of blood T cell repertoires in COVID-19 (dated by TCRdb to about 2020). The receptor library was made with the immunoSEQ multiplex PCR assay. This is the immuneACCESS table as TCRdb keeps it, with only in-frame sequences that have V and J called. A part of the clones is gone; compared with another copy, unresolved V genes explain less than half, and the rest is unexplained. In this sample the table shows under 200,000 clones, roughly 80% of which occur a single time. The ten top clones hold 0.85% to 0.95% of the sample. The source material was peripheral blood. The receptors originated from a man aged 60-69 years with COVID-19, enrolled during active disease.

The V and J genes are TRBV28 and TRBJ2-6; no definite D call. Germline-derived CDR1 and CDR2 are MDHEN and SYDVKM. The CDR3 covers 13 residues. With 7 bases removed from V and 1 base from J, the gap between germline ends came to 5 bases. CDR3 sequence reads: CASKESGANVLTF. CDR3 DNA: TGTGCCAGCAAGGAGTCTGGGGCCAACGTCCTGACTTTC. Full variable domain (outside the CDR3, taken from reference TRBV28 and TRBJ2-6): DVKVTQSSRYLVKRTGEKVFLECVQDMDHENMFWYRQDPGLGLRLIYFSYDVKMKEKGDIPEGYSVSREKKERFSLILESASTNQTSMYLCASKESGANVLTFGAGSRLTVL.

This clone was counted a few times. The chain links TRBV5-1 to TRBJ1-6; a possible D gene is TRBD1 (6 bases). From germline, CDR1 is SGHRS and CDR2 YFSETQ. Deletions cut 4 bases from V and 0 bases from J, with 14 bases between. This CDR3 spans 17 amino acids. CDR3 protein: CASSLGTLSSYNSPLHF. In DNA, the CDR3 is TGCGCCAGCAGCCTAGGGACACTAAGCTCCTATAATTCACCCCTCCACTTT.

The gene calls are TRBV3-1 (or the pseudogene TRBV3-2) and TRBJ2-2, with D perhaps TRBD2 (6 bases). Trimming took 4 bases from V and 8 from J, leaving 8 bases between them. The germline V gene encodes CDR1 LGHDT and CDR2 YNNKEL (reference sequence). The CDR3 covers 12 residues. CDR3 amino acids: CASSPGGGELFF. CDR3 nucleotides: TGTGCCAGCAGCCCAGGAGGGGGGGAGCTGTTTTTT.

The chain has TRBV18 and TRBJ1-1; tentatively, D is TRBD1 (5 bases). Germline V CDR1 and CDR2: KGHSH, LQKENI. CDR3 length equals 16 residues. V was shortened by 2 bases and J by 1 base, with 14 bases between the two germline ends. CDR3 coding DNA: TGTGCCAGCTCACCAACGCCAGGGATGTCGAACACTGAAGCTTTCTTT. Translated: CASSPTPGMSNTEAFF.

The rearrangement joins TRBV19 to TRBJ2-3; TRBD2 might be the D (5 bases). This CDR3 is 16 amino acids long. CDR1 and CDR2 from the germline V gene are LNHDA and SQIVND (reference sequence). The V gene lost 1 base and the J gene lost 5 bases, with 16 bases spanning the gap. The CDR3: CASSIGGRRGLDTQYF. CDR3 sequence (DNA): TGTGCCAGTAGTATAGGCGGGCGGCGCGGGTTAGATACGCAGTATTTT. The full variable domain, in which reference TRBV19 and TRBJ2-3 provide the parts outside the CDR3, is DGGITQSPKYLFRKEGQNVTLSCEQNLNHDAMYWYRQDPGQGLRLIYYSQIVNDFQKGDIAEGYSVSREKKESFPLTVTSAQKNPTAFYLCASSIGGRRGLDTQYFGPGTRLTVL.

This clone has just a few counts. This sequence joins TRBV10-3 and TRBJ1-1, with D maybe TRBD1 (6 bases). The CDR3 loop spans 14 amino acids. Trimming pared 4 bases from V and 4 bases from J, leaving 13 bases between. Germline CDR1 is ENHRY and CDR2 is SYGVKD. CDR3 DNA sequence: TGTGCCATCAGTGTAGGGTCAGGGGCCACTGAAGCTTTCTTT. Translation: CAISVGSGATEAFF.

The chain links TRBV12-3 or TRBV12-4 to TRBJ1-1; D is unclear. Trimming pared 3 bases from V and 7 bases from J, leaving 12 bases between. The CDR3 extends over 13 amino acids. CDR3 sequence reads: CASSFNRLSEAFF. DNA for the CDR3: TGTGCCAGCAGTTTTAACCGACTAAGTGAAGCTTTCTTT.

The DNA of the CDR3 is TGTGCCAGCAGTTCATGGACTAGCGGATCCTACAATGAGCAGTTCTTC. Residues: CASSSWTSGSYNEQFF. V and J are TRBV27 and TRBJ2-1; the match to TRBD2 covers 10 bases. Germline trimming cut 4 bases from V and 1 base from J; bases unmatched to any gene: 4. This CDR3 has 16 amino acids. In germline, CDR1 is MNHEY, CDR2 SMNVEV (reference sequence).

This clone showed up just once. V gene TRBV5-1 combines with J gene TRBJ1-4; no definite D call. The germline V gene has CDR1 SGHRS and CDR2 YFSETQ. This CDR3 has 15 amino acids. V was cut by 0 bases and J by 4 bases, with 10 bases left in between. CDR3 amino acids: CASSLVEANNEKLFF. DNA for the CDR3: TGCGCCAGCAGCTTGGTGGAGGCTAATAATGAAAAACTGTTTTTT.

This clone came up once. The chain carries TRBV6-4 and TRBJ2-3, with D unclear. The CDR3 is 13 amino acids. Looked up from germline, CDR1 is MRHNA and CDR2 is SNTAGT. Trimming removed 5 bases from V and 2 bases from J, with 8 bases in between. The CDR3: CASSYGTTDTQYF. CDR3 nucleotides: TGTGCCAGCAGTTACGGTACCACAGATACGCAGTATTTT.

This clone was counted only a few times. V and J are TRBV6-4 and TRBJ1-1, with D unresolved. The CDR3 is 14 residues long. The V end lost 2 bases, the J end lost 1 base, and 8 bases lay between the germline ends. The germline gives CDR1 MRHNA, CDR2 SNTAGT. CDR3: CASSDGRKNTEAFF. CDR3 coding DNA: TGTGCCAGCAGTGACGGGCGAAAGAACACTGAAGCTTTCTTT.

The chain couples TRBV11-2 to TRBJ1-4, with a tentative D call TRBD1 (6 bases). Between the trimmed V and J ends, which lost 4 bases and 5 bases, there was a span of 20 bases. This CDR3 is built from 17 residues. Germline-derived CDR1 and CDR2 are SGHAT and FQNNGV. DNA of the CDR3: TGTGCCAGCAGCTGGCCCCCCCCAGGGGAAGACAATGAAAAACTGTTTTTT. This gives the protein CASSWPPPGEDNEKLFF.

This clone was observed a single time. The rearrangement uses TRBV2 and TRBJ2-1; 8 bases match TRBD1. The germline gives CDR1 SNHLY, CDR2 FYNNEI. V dropped 0 bases and J dropped 6; count of bases not matched to a gene: 4. This CDR3 comprises 15 residues. CDR3 nucleotides: TGTGCCAGCAGTGAAGCCGGGACAGGTATCAATGAGCAGTTCTTC. Amino acids: CASSEAGTGINEQFF.

This chain joins TRBV19 and TRBJ1-2, with 9 bases fitting TRBD1. The CDR3 runs 20 residues. Trimming took 4 bases from V and 3 from J; bases not matched to a gene: 21. Looked up from germline, CDR1 is LNHDA and CDR2 is SQIVND (reference sequence). DNA for the CDR3: TGTGCCAGTAGTAGTTCGGACGTCGGGACAGGGTTTTCAAATGACTATGGCTACACCTTC. Translated, it gives CASSSSDVGTGFSNDYGYTF.

In this sample, this clone turned up once. The rearrangement uses TRBV9 and TRBJ1-1; D is ambiguous. Germline CDR1 reads SGDLS; CDR2 reads YYNGEE. CDR3 length: 13 residues. V was clipped by 0 bases and J by 5 bases, with 8 bases between them. CDR3 bases: TGTGCCAGCAGCGTAGGGCCGGGGACTGAAGCTTTCTTT. Encoded protein: CASSVGPGTEAFF.

V is TRBV7-8 and J is TRBJ1-1, with a weak D call TRBD1 (5 bases). The germline CDR1 and CDR2 sequences are SGHVS and FQNEAQ. There are 15 residues in the CDR3. Trimming took 0 bases from V and 0 from J, leaving 8 bases between them. CDR3 in amino acids: CASSLATVMNTEAFF. The DNA for the CDR3 is TGTGCCAGCAGCTTAGCGACAGTCATGAACACTGAAGCTTTCTTT.

The rearrangement joins TRBV28 to TRBJ1-1, with 9 positions matching TRBD1. From germline, CDR1 is MDHEN and CDR2 SYDVKM. The V and J ends lost 5 bases and 5 bases, in that order; junction bases with no gene match: 12. The CDR3 loop spans 16 amino acids. The CDR3 sequence: CASSLMPGQGRTEAFF. The DNA of the CDR3 is TGTGCCAGCAGTCTTATGCCGGGACAGGGAAGAACTGAAGCTTTCTTT. The variable domain in full, completed from reference TRBV28 and TRBJ1-1, reads DVKVTQSSRYLVKRTGEKVFLECVQDMDHENMFWYRQDPGLGLRLIYFSYDVKMKEKGDIPEGYSVSREKKERFSLILESASTNQTSMYLCASSLMPGQGRTEAFFGQGTRLTVV.

Concerning this clone itself: The sample holds other DNA sequences that translate to the same CDR3. CDR3: CAIRDRGNGYTF. CDR3 nucleotides: TGTGCCATCAGGGACAGGGGAAACGGCTACACCTTC. The J gene is TRBJ1-2, the V gene TRBV10-3, with TRBD1 identical over 9 bases. From germline, CDR1 is ENHRY and CDR2 SYGVKD. After removal of 6 bases from V and 8 bases from J, the junction contained 4 bases not matched to a gene. The CDR3 consists of 12 residues.

The chain couples TRBV19 to TRBJ1-4; maybe TRBD1 (6 bases). The ends were cut back, 3 bases at V and 4 bases at J, with 12 bases in the middle. Germline CDR1 and CDR2: LNHDA and SQIVND (reference sequence). This CDR3 spans 15 amino acids. This chain's CDR3 is CASSISGVNNEKLFF. The CDR3 nucleotides are TGTGCCAGTAGTATTTCAGGGGTCAATAATGAAAAACTGTTTTTT.

This chain joins TRBV24-1 and TRBJ2-5, with 8 positions matching TRBD1. Per germline, CDR1 KGHDR and CDR2 SFDVKD. Trimming cost V 1 base and J 5 bases; bases outside gene matches: 5. This CDR3 comprises 15 residues. This CDR3 is CATSDFPGGGETQYF. The CDR3 DNA reads as TGTGCCACCAGTGATTTTCCAGGGGGCGGTGAGACCCAGTACTTC.

The chain recombines TRBV4-2 with TRBJ1-1, with D tentatively TRBD1 (5 bases). V was pared by 0 bases and J by 5 bases, with 13 bases between. CDR3 length equals 15 residues. From germline, CDR1 is LGHNA and CDR2 YNFKEQ. In nucleotides, the CDR3 is TGTGCCAGCAGCCAAGATAAATGGGGGGGAACTGAAGCTTTCTTT. Translation: CASSQDKWGGTEAFF.

This chain links TRBV11-2 with TRBJ2-1; 9 positions agree with TRBD2. The germline CDR1 and CDR2 sequences are SGHAT and FQNNGV. The CDR3 totals 16 residues. V lost 2 bases, J lost 4 bases, and 6 bases stayed unmatched. The CDR3 DNA reads as TGTGCCAGCAGCTTACAAGGACTAGCGAAATACAATGAGCAGTTCTTC. As protein: CASSLQGLAKYNEQFF.

This chain uses TRBV5-1 with TRBJ2-1; D might be TRBD2 (5 bases). Germline V gene lookup returns CDR1 SGHRS and CDR2 YFSETQ. The V and J ends lost 0 bases and 5 bases respectively, with 6 bases between them. This CDR3 has 13 amino acids. Written as DNA, the CDR3 is TGCGCCAGCAGCTTGGGCGGGCACAATGAGCAGTTCTTC. Protein product: CASSLGGHNEQFF.

This sequence joins TRBV24-1 and TRBJ1-2; D not resolved. In germline, CDR1 is KGHDR, CDR2 SFDVKD. V was trimmed by 1 base and J by 0 bases, leaving 5 bases between them. This CDR3 spans 14 amino acids. CDR3 nucleotides: TGTGCCACCAGTGATTTAACAGCTAACTATGGCTACACCTTC. This gives the protein CATSDLTANYGYTF.

V is TRBV7-9 and J is TRBJ1-2, with a possible D match to TRBD1 (6 bases). Germline V gene data show CDR1 as SEHNR and CDR2 as FQNEAQ (reference sequence). The CDR3 loop spans 16 amino acids. Trimming shortened V by 1 base and J by 0 bases, and 12 bases separated the two germline ends. The CDR3 DNA reads as TGTGCCAGCAGCTTAGGAACAGGGAAAGCTAACTATGGCTACACCTTC. Amino acid sequence: CASSLGTGKANYGYTF.

The CDR3 nucleotides are TGTGCCAGCAGCTTAGCGGGGACTTACAATGAGCAGTTCTTC. This sequence encodes CASSLAGTYNEQFF. The chain carries TRBV7-2 and TRBJ2-1; D is possibly TRBD2 (6 bases). The CDR3 has 14 amino acids. V gave up 0 bases and J gave up 4 bases, with 7 bases separating them. Germline lookup yields CDR1 SGHTA and CDR2 FQGNSA.

The chain is built from TRBV18 and TRBJ2-7, with 13 bases aligning to TRBD2. The CDR3 covers 15 residues. Germline assignment: CDR1 KGHSH and CDR2 LQKENI. The ends lost 3 bases at V and 3 bases at J; junction bases unmatched: 2. The CDR3 DNA reads as TGTGCCAGCTCACCCCGGACTAGCGGGAGCTACGAGCAGTACTTC. Protein: CASSPRTSGSYEQYF.

This chain links TRBV6-5 with TRBJ1-3; tentatively, D is TRBD1 (5 bases). The CDR3 is 15 residues long. Germline V gene lookup returns CDR1 MNHEY and CDR2 SVGAGI. V was pared by 2 bases and J by 7 bases, with 15 bases between. The chain's CDR3 is CASSYQQGFGNTIYF. CDR3 DNA sequence: TGTGCCAGCAGTTACCAGCAGGGCTTTGGGAACACCATATATTTT.

The chain couples TRBV6-1 to TRBJ2-7; 10 bases align to TRBD2. Trimming removed 3 bases from V and 3 bases from J; junction bases left unmatched: 2. Per the germline V gene, CDR1 is MNHNS and CDR2 is SASEGT. The CDR3 is 14 amino acids. The CDR3 coding sequence is TGTGCCAGCAGTGACAGACTAGCGGGCTACGAGCAGTACTTC. As protein: CASSDRLAGYEQYF.

Here the CDR3 DNA reads TGTGCCAGCAGCGCGAACCAGGGTTTGGGAGGCTACACCTTC. Residues: CASSANQGLGGYTF. The rearrangement uses TRBV6-6 and TRBJ1-2; D perhaps matches TRBD1 (5 bases). With 6 bases removed from V and 8 bases from J, the gap between germline ends came to 19 bases. The germline gives CDR1 MNHNY, CDR2 SVGAGI (reference sequence). CDR3 length equals 14 residues.

V gene TRBV6-5 combines with J gene TRBJ1-1; D is unclear. Trimming took 0 bases from V and 4 from J, leaving 6 bases between them. Germline V gene lookup returns CDR1 MNHEY and CDR2 SVGAGI. CDR3 length equals 13 residues. The CDR3 region is CASSYSRVTEAFF. DNA for the CDR3: TGTGCCAGCAGTTACTCGCGGGTCACTGAAGCTTTCTTT.